This T cell receptor (beta chain) was retrieved from a study of pediatric ulcerative colitis. Profiling relied on immunoSEQ multiplex PCR, and the TCRdb table lists in-frame clones only, not all of them. Among 23,000 or so clones listed, approximately 74% were seen once. Rectal tissue came from one to two pinch biopsies taken at colonoscopy. Ulcerative colitis patients received no immunosuppressive medication before the diagnostic colonoscopy. V gave up 5 bases and J gave up 8 bases, with 24 bases separating them. Germline CDR1 MNHEY, CDR2 SMNVEV (reference sequence). This CDR3 is 16 amino acids long.

Source material: gut tissue. This receptor was obtained from a boy aged 5 to 17 with severe ulcerative colitis. J is TRBJ1-2 and V is TRBV27; D not resolved. CDR3 amino acids: CASSPRKFPHHRGYTF. CDR3 coding DNA: TGTGCCAGCAGTCCCCGTAAGTTCCCACACCATCGGGGCTACACCTTC.